These 6 T cell receptor beta chains share one sample of origin, sequenced in a study of T cells in Graves' hyperthyroidism and ophthalmopathy. RNA transcripts served as the template for amplifying TCR beta CDR3 regions. Carried out on the TCR CDR3, a first-round RT-PCR used the HTBI primer set. TCRdb fed the multiplex PCR reads into MiXCR, producing one record per CDR3 protein. The profile shows 500,000 to 600,000 distinct CDR3 sequences, around 42% of them singletons. Sequencing used peripheral blood or thyroid tissue (not recorded which). These TCRs come from a woman in her late teens or twenties with Graves' hyperthyroidism.

This clonotype has at least ten counts. The chain links TRBV20-1 to TRBJ1-5; 7 bases are shared with TRBD1. Looked up from germline, CDR1 is DFQATT and CDR2 is SNEGSKA (reference sequence). V lost 6 bases, J lost 3 bases, and 8 bases stayed unmatched. The CDR3 sequence is 14 residues long. CDR3 loop: CSATPGTVNQPQHF. CDR3 bases: TGCAGTGCCACCCCCGGGACAGTCAATCAGCCCCAGCATTTT.

This clonotype has just a few counts. The chain has TRBV12-3 or TRBV12-4 and TRBJ1-5; TRBD1 matches at 8 bases. The CDR3 consists of 16 residues. The ends lost 3 bases at V and 1 base at J; junction bases unmatched: 5. The CDR3 DNA is TGTGCCAGCAGTTTTTGGACAGGGATCAGCAATCAGCCCCAGCATTTT. Protein sequence: CASSFWTGISNQPQHF.

This clonotype was seen a single time. At one boundary the junction diverges from the germline segment, which might be a read error. V is TRBV5-1 and J is TRBJ2-7, with unresolved D. Germline V CDR1 and CDR2: SGHRS, YFSETQ. CDR3 length: 11 amino acids. The CDR3 sequence: CAGSSLSEQYF. CDR3 nucleotides: TGTGCCGGCAGCTCGTTGTCCGAGCAGTACTTC. The full variable domain, its missing parts supplied by reference TRBV5-1 and TRBJ2-7, is KAGVTQTPRYLIKTRGQQVTLSCSPISGHRSVSWYQQTPGQGLQFLFEYFSETQRNKGNFPGRFSGRQFSNSRSEMNVSTLELGDSALYLCAGSSLSEQYFGPGTRLTVT.

This chain connects TRBV7-2 to TRBJ2-3; D unclear. CDR3 length: 15 amino acids. CDR1 is SGHTA and CDR2 is FQGNSA in the germline V gene. Trimming took 6 bases from V and 0 from J, leaving 13 bases between them. CDR3 region: CASSSPGDSTDTQYF. In nucleotides, the CDR3 is TGTGCCAGCAGTTCCCCCGGAGATAGCACAGATACGCAGTATTTT.

This clonotype was detected ten times or more. The rearrangement joins TRBV7-8 to TRBJ1-4; D unclear. This CDR3 is 14 amino acids long. The V gene lost 0 bases and the J gene lost 6 bases, with 8 bases spanning the gap. Germline-derived CDR1 and CDR2 are SGHVS and FQNEAQ. The CDR3 DNA sequence: TGTGCCAGCAGCTTAGCTGCCAGAGATGAAAAACTGTTTTTT. Its protein is CASSLAARDEKLFF.

Only one count was recorded for this clonotype. The chain has TRBV10-3 and TRBJ2-5; D is tentatively TRBD1 or TRBD2 (7 bases each). The V gene lost 6 bases and the J gene lost 11 bases, with 19 bases spanning the gap. The CDR3 covers 13 residues. Germline V gene sequence: CDR1 ENHRY, CDR2 SYGVKD. The CDR3 reads CAISSGTDGEQYF. In nucleotides, the CDR3 is TGTGCCATCAGCAGCGGGACAGACGGAGAGCAGTACTTC.